What follows describes a single T cell receptor (beta chain). Its antigen is still unknown. These data come from a study of identical twins. Findings and limits, study-wide: The study found weaker excess twin sharing in beta out-of-frame sequences.

Germline V gene data show CDR1 as LNHDA and CDR2 as SQIVND (reference sequence). The CDR3 has 14 amino acids. Trimming cost V 5 bases and J 1 base; bases outside gene matches: 3. TCRdb reprocessed the 5' RACE reads with MiXCR, giving one entry per CDR3 protein. The sample has 650,000 to 800,000 distinct CDR3 sequences; about 9.4% are singletons. These records were also assigned to another study, of yellow fever vaccine responses in identical twins. This second report adds: Twins reportedly had a vaccine T cell response that seemed partly convergent, partly personalized.

The sample taken for sequencing was PBMCs. V gene TRBV19 combines with J gene TRBJ2-5, with 8 nucleotides matching TRBD2. This TCR was recovered from a woman aged 18-29 years in good health. The CDR3 coding sequence is TGTGCCAGTAGTCCGGGAGGGGGCCAAGAGACCCAGTACTTC. Its protein product is CASSPGGGQETQYF.